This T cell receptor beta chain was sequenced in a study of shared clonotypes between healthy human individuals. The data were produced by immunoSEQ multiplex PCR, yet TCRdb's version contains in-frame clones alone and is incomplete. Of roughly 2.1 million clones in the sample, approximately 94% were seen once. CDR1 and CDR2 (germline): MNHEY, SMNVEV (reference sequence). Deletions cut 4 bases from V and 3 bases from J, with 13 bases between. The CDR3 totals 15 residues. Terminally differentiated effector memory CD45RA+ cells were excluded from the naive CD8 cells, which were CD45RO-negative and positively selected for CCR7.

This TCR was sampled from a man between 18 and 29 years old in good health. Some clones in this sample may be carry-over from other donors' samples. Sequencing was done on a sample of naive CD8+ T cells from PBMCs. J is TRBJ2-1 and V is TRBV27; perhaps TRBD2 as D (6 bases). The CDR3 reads CASSSPVGGYNEQFF. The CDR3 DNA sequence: TGTGCCAGCAGTTCCCCGGTGGGGGGCTACAATGAGCAGTTCTTC.